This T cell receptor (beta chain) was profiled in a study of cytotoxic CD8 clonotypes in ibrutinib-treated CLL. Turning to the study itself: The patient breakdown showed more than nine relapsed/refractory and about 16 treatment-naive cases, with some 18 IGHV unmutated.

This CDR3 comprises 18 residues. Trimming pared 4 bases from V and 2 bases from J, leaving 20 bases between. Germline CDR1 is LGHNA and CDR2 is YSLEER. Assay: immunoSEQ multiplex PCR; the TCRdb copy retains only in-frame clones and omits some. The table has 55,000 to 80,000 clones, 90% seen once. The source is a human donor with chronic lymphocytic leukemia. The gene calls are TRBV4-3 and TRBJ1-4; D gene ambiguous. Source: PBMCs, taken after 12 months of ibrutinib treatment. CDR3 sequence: CASSLKFRNIGTNEKLFF. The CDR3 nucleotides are TGCGCCAGCAGCCTCAAGTTTCGAAACATTGGGACTAATGAAAAACTGTTTTTT.